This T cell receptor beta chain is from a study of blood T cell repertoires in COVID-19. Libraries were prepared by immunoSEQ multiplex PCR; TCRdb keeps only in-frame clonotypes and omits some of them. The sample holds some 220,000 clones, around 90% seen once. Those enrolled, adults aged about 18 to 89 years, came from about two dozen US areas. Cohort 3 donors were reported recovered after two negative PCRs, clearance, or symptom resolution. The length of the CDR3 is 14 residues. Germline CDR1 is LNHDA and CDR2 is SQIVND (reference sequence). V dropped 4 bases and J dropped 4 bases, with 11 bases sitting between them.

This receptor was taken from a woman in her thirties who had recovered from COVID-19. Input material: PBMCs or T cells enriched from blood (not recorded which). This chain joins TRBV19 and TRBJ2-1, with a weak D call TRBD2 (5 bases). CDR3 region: CASSKAGRYNEQFF. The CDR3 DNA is TGTGCCAGTAGTAAGGCGGGTAGGTACAATGAGCAGTTCTTC. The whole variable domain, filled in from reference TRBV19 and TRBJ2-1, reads DGGITQSPKYLFRKEGQNVTLSCEQNLNHDAMYWYRQDPGQGLRLIYYSQIVNDFQKGDIAEGYSVSREKKESFPLTVTSAQKNPTAFYLCASSKAGRYNEQFFGPGTRLTVL.